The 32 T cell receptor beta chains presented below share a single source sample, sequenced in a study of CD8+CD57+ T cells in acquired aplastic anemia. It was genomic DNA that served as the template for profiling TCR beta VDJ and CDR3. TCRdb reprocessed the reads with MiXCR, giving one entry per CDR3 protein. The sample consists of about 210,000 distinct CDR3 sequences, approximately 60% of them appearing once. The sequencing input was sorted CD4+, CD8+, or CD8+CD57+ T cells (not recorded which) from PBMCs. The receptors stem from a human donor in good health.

The CDR3 sequence: CATSEIGRPDTQYF. CDR3 DNA sequence: TGTGCCACCAGTGAAATCGGCAGACCAGATACGCAGTATTTT. V gene TRBV24-1 combines with J gene TRBJ2-3, with D uncertain. CDR3 length equals 14 residues. Germline V lookup: CDR1 KGHDR, CDR2 SFDVKD. Trimming cost V 4 bases and J 4 bases, with 11 bases left between them.

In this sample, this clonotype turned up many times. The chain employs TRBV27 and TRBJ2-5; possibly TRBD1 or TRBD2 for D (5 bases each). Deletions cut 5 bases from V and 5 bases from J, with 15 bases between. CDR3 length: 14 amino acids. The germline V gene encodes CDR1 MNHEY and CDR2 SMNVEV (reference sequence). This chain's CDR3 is CASSPGPRGETQYF. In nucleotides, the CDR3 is TGTGCCAGCAGTCCGGGACCAAGAGGGGAGACCCAGTACTTC.

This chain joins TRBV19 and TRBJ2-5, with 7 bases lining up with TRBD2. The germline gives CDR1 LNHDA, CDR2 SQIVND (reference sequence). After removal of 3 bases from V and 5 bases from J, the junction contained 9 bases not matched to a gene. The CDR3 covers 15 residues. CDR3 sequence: CASSMGRGFGETQYF. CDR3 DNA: TGTGCCAGTAGTATGGGGCGGGGGTTCGGGGAGACCCAGTACTTC.

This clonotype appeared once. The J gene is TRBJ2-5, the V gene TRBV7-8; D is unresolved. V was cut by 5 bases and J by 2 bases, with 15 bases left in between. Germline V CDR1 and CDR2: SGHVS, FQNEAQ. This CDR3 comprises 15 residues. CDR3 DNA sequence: TGTGCCAGCAGCCCCGCCCCCCGGCAGCAAGAGACCCAGTACTTC. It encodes CASSPAPRQQETQYF.

The CDR3 region is CASGRATNEKLFF. CDR3 coding DNA: TGTGCCAGCGGGAGAGCAACTAATGAAAAACTGTTTTTT. The rearrangement joins TRBV7-2 to TRBJ1-4; D uncertain. Germline V gives CDR1 SGHTA, CDR2 FQGNSA. V dropped 8 bases and J dropped 0 bases, with 7 bases sitting between them. CDR3 size: 13 residues.

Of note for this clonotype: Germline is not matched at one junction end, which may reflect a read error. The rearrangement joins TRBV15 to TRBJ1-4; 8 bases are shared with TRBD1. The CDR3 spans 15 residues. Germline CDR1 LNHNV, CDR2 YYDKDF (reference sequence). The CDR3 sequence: CATSRPDRVNEELFF. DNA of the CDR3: TGTGCCACCAGCAGACCGGACAGGGTAAATGAAGAACTGTTTTTT.

This chain's CDR3 is CASSLVNMGTNTEAFF. The CDR3 DNA reads TGTGCCAGCAGCTTAGTTAATATGGGGACGAACACTGAAGCTTTCTTT. The chain recombines TRBV7-9 with TRBJ1-1; possibly TRBD1 for D (5 bases). The CDR3 runs to 16 residues. Trimming cost V 1 base and J 1 base, with 13 bases left between them. Germline loops: CDR1 SEHNR, CDR2 FQNEAQ (reference sequence). Full variable domain (outside the CDR3, taken from reference TRBV7-9 and TRBJ1-1): DTGVSQNPRHKITKRGQNVTFRCDPISEHNRLYWYRQTLGQGPEFLTYFQNEAQLEKSRLLSDRFSAERPKGSFSTLEIQRTEQGDSAMYLCASSLVNMGTNTEAFFGQGTRLTVV.

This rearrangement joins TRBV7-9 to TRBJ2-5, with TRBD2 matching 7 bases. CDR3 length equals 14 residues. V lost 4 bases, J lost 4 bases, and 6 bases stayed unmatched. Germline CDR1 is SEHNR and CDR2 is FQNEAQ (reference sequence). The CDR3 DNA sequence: TGTGCCAGCAGCTCCGACGGGAGGCGAGAGACCCAGTACTTC. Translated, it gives CASSSDGRRETQYF.

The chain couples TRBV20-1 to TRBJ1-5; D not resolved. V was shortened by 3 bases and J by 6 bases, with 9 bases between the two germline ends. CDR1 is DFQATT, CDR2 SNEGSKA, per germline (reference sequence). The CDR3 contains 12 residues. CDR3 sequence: CSASGRGQPQHF. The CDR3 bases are TGCAGTGCTAGTGGGCGGGGTCAGCCCCAGCATTTT.

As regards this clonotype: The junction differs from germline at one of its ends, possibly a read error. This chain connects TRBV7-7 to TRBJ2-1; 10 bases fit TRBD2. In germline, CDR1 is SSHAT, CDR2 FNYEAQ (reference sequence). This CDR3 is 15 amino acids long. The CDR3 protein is CASSPISGRNGEQFF. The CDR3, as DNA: TGTGCTAGCAGCCCGATTAGCGGGAGGAACGGCGAGCAGTTCTTC.

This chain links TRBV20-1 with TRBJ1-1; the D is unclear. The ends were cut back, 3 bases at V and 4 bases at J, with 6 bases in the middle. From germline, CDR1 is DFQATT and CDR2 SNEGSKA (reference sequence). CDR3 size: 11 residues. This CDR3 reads CSASWGTEAFF. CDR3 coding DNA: TGCAGTGCTAGTTGGGGCACTGAAGCTTTCTTT.

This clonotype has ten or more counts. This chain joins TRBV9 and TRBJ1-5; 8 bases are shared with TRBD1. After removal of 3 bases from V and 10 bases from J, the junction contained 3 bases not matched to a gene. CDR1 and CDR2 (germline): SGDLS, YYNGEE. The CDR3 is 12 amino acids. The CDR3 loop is CASSAGTGPQHF. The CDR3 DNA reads TGTGCCAGCAGCGCCGGGACAGGACCCCAGCATTTT.

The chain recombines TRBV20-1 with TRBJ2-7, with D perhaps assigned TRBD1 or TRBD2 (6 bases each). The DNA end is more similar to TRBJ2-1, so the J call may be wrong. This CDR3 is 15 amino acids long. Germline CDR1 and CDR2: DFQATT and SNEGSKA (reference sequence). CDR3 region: CSAPGVGGHYNEQFF. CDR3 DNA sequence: TGCAGTGCCCCTGGGGTGGGGGGCCACTACAATGAGCAGTTCTTC.

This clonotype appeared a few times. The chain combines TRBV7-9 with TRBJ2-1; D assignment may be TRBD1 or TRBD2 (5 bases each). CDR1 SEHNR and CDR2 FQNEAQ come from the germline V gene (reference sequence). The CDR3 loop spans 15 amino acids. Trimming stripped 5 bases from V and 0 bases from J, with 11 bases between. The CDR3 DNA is TGTGCCAGCAGCCCGGGACGGAGCTCCTACAATGAGCAGTTCTTC. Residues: CASSPGRSSYNEQFF.

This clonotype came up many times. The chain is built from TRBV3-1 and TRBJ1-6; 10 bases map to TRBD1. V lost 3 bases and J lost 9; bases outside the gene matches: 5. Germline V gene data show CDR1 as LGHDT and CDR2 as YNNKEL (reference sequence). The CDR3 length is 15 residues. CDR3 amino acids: CASSQGTGEASPLHF. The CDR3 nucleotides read TGTGCCAGCAGCCAGGGGACAGGGGAGGCTTCACCCCTCCACTTT. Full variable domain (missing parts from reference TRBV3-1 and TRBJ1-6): DTAVSQTPKYLVTQMGNDKSIKCEQNLGHDTMYWYKQDSKKFLKIMFSYNNKELIINETVPNRFSPKSPDKAHLNLHINSLELGDSAVYFCASSQGTGEASPLHFGNGTRLTVT.

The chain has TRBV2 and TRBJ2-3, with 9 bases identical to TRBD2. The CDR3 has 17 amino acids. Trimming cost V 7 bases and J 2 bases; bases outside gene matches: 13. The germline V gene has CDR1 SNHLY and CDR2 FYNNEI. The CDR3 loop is CASTRSRRGLATDTQYF. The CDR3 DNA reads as TGTGCCAGCACCAGAAGTCGTCGGGGACTAGCCACAGATACGCAGTATTTT.

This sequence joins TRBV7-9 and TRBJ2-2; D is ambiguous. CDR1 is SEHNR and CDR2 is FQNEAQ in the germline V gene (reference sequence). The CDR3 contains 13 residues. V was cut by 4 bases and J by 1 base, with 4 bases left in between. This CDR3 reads CASSSMNTGELFF. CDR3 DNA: TGTGCCAGCAGCTCTATGAACACCGGGGAGCTGTTTTTT.

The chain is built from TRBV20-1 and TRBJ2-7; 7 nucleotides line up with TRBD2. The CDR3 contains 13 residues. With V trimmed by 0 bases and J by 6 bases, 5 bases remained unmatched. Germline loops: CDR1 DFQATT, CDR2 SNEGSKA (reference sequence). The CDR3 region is CSARDRGGGEQYF. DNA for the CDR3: TGCAGTGCTAGAGATCGTGGGGGGGGCGAGCAGTACTTC.

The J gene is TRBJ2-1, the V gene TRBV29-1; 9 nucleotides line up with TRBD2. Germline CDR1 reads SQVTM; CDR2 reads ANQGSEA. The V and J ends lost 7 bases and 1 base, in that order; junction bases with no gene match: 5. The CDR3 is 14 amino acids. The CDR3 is CSGVTSGSYNEQFF. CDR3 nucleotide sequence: TGCAGCGGAGTGACTAGCGGTTCCTACAATGAGCAGTTCTTC.

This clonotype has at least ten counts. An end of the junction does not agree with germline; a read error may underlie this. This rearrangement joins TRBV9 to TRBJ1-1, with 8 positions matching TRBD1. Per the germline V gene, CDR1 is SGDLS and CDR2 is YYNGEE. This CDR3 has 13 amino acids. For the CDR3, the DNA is TGTGCCAGCAGCCCAACGGGACAGGCCCCCGAGATCTTT. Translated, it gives CASSPTGQAPEIF.

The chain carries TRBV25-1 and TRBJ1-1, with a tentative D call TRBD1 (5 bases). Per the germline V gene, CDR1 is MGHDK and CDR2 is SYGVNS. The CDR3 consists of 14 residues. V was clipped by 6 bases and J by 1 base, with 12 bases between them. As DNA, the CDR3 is TGTGCCAGCAGCCCGACAGATGCGAACACTGAAGCTTTCTTT. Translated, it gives CASSPTDANTEAFF.

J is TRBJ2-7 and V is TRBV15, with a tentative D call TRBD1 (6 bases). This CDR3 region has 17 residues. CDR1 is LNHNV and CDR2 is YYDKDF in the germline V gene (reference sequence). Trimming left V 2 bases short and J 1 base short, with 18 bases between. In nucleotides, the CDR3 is TGTGCCACCAGCAGAAGAACCAGGGGAATTACGTCCTACGAGCAGTACTTC. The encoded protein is CATSRRTRGITSYEQYF.

For the CDR3, the DNA is TGTGCCAGCAGTGAAGTAGCCGGGACAAGGGAAGCTAACTATGGCTACACCTTC. It encodes CASSEVAGTREANYGYTF. The chain links TRBV6-1 to TRBJ1-2, with D possibly TRBD1 on 6 matching bases. V was trimmed by 1 base and J by 0 bases, leaving 18 bases between them. CDR1 MNHNS and CDR2 SASEGT come from the germline V gene. The CDR3 spans 18 residues.

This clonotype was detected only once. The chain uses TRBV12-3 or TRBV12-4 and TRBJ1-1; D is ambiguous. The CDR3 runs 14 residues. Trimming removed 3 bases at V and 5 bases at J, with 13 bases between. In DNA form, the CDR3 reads TGTGCCAGCAGTTTTGAGGGCCGAGGGACTGAAGCTTTCTTT. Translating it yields CASSFEGRGTEAFF.

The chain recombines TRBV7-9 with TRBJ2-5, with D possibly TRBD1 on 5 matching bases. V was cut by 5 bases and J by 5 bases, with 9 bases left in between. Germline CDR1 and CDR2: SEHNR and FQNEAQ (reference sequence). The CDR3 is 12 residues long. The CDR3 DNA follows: TGTGCCAGCAGCCCAGGGAAGGAGACCCAGTACTTC. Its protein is CASSPGKETQYF.

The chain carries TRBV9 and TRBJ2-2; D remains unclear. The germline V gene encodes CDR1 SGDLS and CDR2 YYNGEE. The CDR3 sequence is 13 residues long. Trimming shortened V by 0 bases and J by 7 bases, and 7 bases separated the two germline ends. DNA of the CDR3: TGTGCCAGCAGCGTAGGGTTTGGCGGGGAGCTGTTTTTT. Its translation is CASSVGFGGELFF.

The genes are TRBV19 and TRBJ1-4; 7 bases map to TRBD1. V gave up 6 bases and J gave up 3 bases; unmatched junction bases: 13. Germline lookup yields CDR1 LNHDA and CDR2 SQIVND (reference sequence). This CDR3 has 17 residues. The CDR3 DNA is TGTGCCAGTAGCCCAATCGACAGGGTTGAAGCTAATGAAAAACTGTTTTTT. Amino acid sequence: CASSPIDRVEANEKLFF.

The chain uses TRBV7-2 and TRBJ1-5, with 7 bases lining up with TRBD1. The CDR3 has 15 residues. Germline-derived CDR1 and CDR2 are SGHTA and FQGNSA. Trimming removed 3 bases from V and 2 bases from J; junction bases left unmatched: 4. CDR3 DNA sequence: TGTGCCAGCAGCTTGACAGGGTATGGCAATCAGCCCCAGCATTTT. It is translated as CASSLTGYGNQPQHF.

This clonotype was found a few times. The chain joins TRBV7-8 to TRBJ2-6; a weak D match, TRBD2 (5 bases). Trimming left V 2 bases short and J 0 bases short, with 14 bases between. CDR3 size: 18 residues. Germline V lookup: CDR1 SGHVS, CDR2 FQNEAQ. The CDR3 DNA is TGTGCCAGCAGCTTATTCGGACTCACGAGCTCTGGGGCCAACGTCCTGACTTTC. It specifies CASSLFGLTSSGANVLTF. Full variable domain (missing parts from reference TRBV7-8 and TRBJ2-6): GAGVSQSPRYKVAKRGQDVALRCDPISGHVSLFWYQQALGQGPEFLTYFQNEAQLDKSGLPSDRFFAERPEGSVSTLKIQRTQQEDSAVYLCASSLFGLTSSGANVLTFGAGSRLTVL.

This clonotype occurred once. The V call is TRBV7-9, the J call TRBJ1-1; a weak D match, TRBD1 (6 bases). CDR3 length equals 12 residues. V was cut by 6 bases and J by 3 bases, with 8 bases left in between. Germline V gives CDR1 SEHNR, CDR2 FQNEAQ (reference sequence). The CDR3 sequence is CASSAGDTEAFF. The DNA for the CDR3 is TGTGCCAGCAGTGCAGGGGACACTGAAGCTTTCTTT.

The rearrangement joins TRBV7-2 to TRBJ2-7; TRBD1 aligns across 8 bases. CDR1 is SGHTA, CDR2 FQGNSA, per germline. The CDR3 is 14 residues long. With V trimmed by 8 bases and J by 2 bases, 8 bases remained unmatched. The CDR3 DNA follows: TGTGCCAGCGCGAGGACAGGGCGGACCTACGAGCAGTACTTC. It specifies CASARTGRTYEQYF.

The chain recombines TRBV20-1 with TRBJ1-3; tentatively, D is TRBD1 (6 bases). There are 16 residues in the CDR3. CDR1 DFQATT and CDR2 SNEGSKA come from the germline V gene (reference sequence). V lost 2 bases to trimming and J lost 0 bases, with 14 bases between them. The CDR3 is CSARSGALSSGNTIYF. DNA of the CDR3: TGCAGTGCTAGATCGGGGGCCCTTAGCTCTGGAAACACCATATATTTT.